The T cell receptor beta chain described here comes from a study of beta chain features in type 1 diabetes (dated by TCRdb to the late 2010s). With regard to the full study: Patients and healthy donors did not differ in mean age, gender distribution, total cell number or subset yield. A total of about 100,000,000 sorted cells were examined across all samples, and RNA yield correlated strongly with the number of cells per subset. The study compared the TCRB repertoires of sorted circulating CD4+ T cell subsets in recently diagnosed type 1 diabetes patients with those in matched healthy donors. Naive and central memory subsets were obtained from all 30 or so donors, but regulatory and stem cell-like memory subsets were isolated from only 8 patients and about eight healthy donors.

From each donor, a single peripheral blood sample of around 120 mL on average was drawn into heparinised tubes. A BD FACSAria II and a panel including CD45RO, CCR7, CD25, CD127, CD95 and CD27 were used to sort naive, central memory, regulatory and stem cell-like memory CD4+ T cells. All sorted populations exceeded 95% purity. PBMCs were separated immediately by Lymphoprep density gradient centrifugation and were stained directly, without being cultured. To minimize batch effects, samples were stained and sorted in pairs, one healthy donor with one patient per experiment. CDR1 and CDR2 are drawn from the germline V gene: SGDLS, YYNGEE. Including the terminal cysteine and phenylalanine, the CDR3 comprises 12 residues. CDR3 DNA only is kept here, 36 bases in frame from base 1. Trimming removed 7 bases from V and 5 bases from J; the gene matches leave 3 bases unexplained. Study-wide findings and limitations: PCR might favor shorter templates, but patient and control samples were amplified and corrected together, so any skew would affect both groups equally. Because cDNA rather than genomic DNA was sequenced, highly expressing activated cells could have been over-represented, although no difference in activation and CD3 levels was found between groups. Type 1 diabetes patients showed a moderate but significant shortening of TCRB CDR3 length in all four CD4+ subsets. At VDJ recombination sites, type 1 diabetes patients had fewer insertions and more deleted nucleotides, which implies abnormalities in thymic rearrangement. Naive, central memory and regulatory TCRB repertoires appeared more similar among patients than among healthy donors. HLA sub-analyses involved small numbers of individuals, so any influence of HLA type on TCRB rearrangement remained unresolved.

The entire amount of isolated RNA was reverse transcribed using the High Capacity cDNA Reverse Transcription Kit, so the sequenced TCRB transcripts were expressed ones. Naive, central memory and regulatory T cell samples underwent deep immunoSEQ sequencing, averaging roughly 3.5 million total reads per sample. Sorted cells were lysed in RLT buffer, and RNA was extracted using DNase-treated RNeasy Micro or Mini kits according to cell number. Each cell subset was processed separately to prevent cross-contamination, with patient and healthy donor samples processed together. The immunoSEQ multiplex PCR was used to amplify TCRB sequences from cDNA, generating 87-bp fragments that spanned the CDR3 region. Sequencing of the amplicons was performed on the Illumina HiSeq platform. The original pipeline was this. Synthetic template baselines were used to correct PCR bias computationally, reads within Hamming distance 2 were collapsed together, and singletons that could not be merged were discarded. Reads were aligned against IMGT to assign V, D and J genes, CDR3 length and insertions or deletions at six rearrangement sites. Within each subset, clonotype counts were normalized to sorted cell number, and only after that were true diversity and Gini coefficients computed with the tcR R package. The overlap coefficient, calculated on TCRB nucleotide sequences, was used to quantify repertoire sharing. Out-of-frame TCRB sequences from naive cells were analyzed to stand in for the pre-selection repertoire. TCRdb holds this immuneACCESS table with in-frame rearrangements only. Some clones are missing; in checked studies, unresolved V genes explain under half, and the rest has no known cause. V, J and clone size are taken as reported in that table, and D and trimming were inferred from the DNA itself. The sample table records fewer than 500,000 clones; 14% of these occur just once. Under 0.04% of the sample is taken by the ten largest.

This clone was counted a few times. Its antigen is still unknown. No clone much larger than this one lies a single base away; base qualities are absent. Specimen: naive CD4+ T cells from blood. The cell subset or site label on this specimen signifies: true naive CD4+ T cells. This clonotype originated in a man aged 25-40 years in good health. The sequence links TRBV9 to TRBJ2-5, and TRBD2 aligns with 9 junction nucleotides. The sequenced DNA: TGTGCCAGCGGGACTAGCAGGGAGACCCAGTACTTC. Translated, this is CASGTSRETQYF.